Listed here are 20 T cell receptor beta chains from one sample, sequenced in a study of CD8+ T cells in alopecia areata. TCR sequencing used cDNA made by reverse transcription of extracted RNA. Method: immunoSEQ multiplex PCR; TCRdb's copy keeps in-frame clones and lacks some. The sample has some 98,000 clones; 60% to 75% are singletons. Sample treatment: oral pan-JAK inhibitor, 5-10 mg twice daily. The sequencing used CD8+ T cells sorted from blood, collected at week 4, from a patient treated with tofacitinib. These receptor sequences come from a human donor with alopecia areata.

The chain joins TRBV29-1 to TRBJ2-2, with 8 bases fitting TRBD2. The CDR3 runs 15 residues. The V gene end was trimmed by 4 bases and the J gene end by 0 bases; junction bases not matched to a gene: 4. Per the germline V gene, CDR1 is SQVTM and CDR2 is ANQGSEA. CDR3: CSVVTSGANTGELFF. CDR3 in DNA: TGCAGCGTTGTCACTAGCGGCGCGAACACCGGGGAGCTGTTTTTT.

In DNA form, the CDR3 reads TGTGCCAGCAGTGAAGGCATGACAGGGGGAGAGACCCAGTACTTC. The encoded protein is CASSEGMTGGETQYF. The chain carries TRBV2 and TRBJ2-5; 9 bases map to TRBD1. Germline CDR1 is SNHLY and CDR2 is FYNNEI. Unmatched junction bases numbered 4, after V lost 1 base and J lost 4 bases. This CDR3 has 15 amino acids.

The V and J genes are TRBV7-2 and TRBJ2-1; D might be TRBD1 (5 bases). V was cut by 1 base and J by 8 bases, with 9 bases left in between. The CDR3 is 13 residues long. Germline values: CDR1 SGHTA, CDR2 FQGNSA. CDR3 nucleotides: TGTGCCAGCAGCTTAGTAGGGGTCCATGAGCAGTTCTTC. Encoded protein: CASSLVGVHEQFF.

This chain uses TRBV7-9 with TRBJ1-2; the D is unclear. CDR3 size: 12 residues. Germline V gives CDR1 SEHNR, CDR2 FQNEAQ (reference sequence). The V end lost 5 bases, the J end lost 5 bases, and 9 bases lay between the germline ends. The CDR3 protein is CASSGEPYGYTF. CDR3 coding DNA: TGTGCCAGCAGCGGAGAACCATATGGCTACACCTTC.

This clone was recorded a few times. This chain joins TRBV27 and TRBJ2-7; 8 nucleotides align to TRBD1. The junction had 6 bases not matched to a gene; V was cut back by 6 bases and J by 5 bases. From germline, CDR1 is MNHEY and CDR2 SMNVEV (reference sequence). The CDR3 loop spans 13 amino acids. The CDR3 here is CASRDRAVNEQYF. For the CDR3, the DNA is TGTGCCAGCAGGGACAGGGCAGTAAACGAGCAGTACTTC.

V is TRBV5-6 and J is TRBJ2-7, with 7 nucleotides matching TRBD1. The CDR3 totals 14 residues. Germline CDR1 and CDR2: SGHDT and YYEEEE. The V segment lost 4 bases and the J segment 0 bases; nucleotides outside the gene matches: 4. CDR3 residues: CASSPGQTSYEQYF. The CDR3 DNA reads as TGTGCCAGCAGCCCGGGACAGACCTCCTACGAGCAGTACTTC.

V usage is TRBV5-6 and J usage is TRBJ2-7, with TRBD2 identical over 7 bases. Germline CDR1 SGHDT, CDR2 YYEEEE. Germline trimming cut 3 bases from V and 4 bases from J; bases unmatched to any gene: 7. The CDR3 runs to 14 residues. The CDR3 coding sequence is TGTGCCAGCAGCTCGAGACTAGCCCGGTACGAGCAGTACTTC. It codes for CASSSRLARYEQYF.

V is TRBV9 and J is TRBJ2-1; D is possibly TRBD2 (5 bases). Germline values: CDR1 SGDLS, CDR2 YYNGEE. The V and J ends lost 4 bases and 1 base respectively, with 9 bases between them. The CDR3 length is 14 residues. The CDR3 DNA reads TGTGCCAGCAGCTCGACTACTTCCTACAATGAGCAGTTCTTC. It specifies CASSSTTSYNEQFF. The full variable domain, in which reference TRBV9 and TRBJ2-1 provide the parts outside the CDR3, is DSGVTQTPKHLITATGQRVTLRCSPRSGDLSVYWYQQSLDQGLQFLIQYYNGEERAKGNILERFSAQQFPDLHSELNLSSLELGDSALYFCASSSTTSYNEQFFGPGTRLTVL.

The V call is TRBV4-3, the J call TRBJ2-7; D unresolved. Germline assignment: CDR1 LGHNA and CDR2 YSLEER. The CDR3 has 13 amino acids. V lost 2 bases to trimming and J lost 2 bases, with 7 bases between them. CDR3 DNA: TGCGCCAGCAGCCAATACAGAGCCTACGAGCAGTACTTC. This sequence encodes CASSQYRAYEQYF.

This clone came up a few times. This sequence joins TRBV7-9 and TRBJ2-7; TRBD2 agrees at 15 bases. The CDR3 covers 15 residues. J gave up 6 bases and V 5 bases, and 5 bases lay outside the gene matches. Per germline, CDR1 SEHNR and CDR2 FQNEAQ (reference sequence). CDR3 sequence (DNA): TGTGCCAGCAGCCGGGGACTAGCGGGAGGAAGCGAGCAGTACTTC. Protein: CASSRGLAGGSEQYF.

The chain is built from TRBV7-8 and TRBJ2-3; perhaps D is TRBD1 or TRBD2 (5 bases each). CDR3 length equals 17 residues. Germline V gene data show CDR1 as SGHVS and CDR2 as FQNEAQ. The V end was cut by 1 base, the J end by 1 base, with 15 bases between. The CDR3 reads CASSLGGDPARTDTQYF. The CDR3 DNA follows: TGTGCCAGCAGCTTAGGAGGGGACCCTGCGCGCACAGATACGCAGTATTTT.

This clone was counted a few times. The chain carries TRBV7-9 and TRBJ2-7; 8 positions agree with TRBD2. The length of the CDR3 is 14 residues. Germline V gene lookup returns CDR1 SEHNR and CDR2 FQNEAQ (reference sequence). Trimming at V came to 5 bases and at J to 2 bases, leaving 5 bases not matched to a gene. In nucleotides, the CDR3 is TGTGCCAGCAGCCCCGCGGGGGGTACCTACGAGCAGTACTTC. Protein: CASSPAGGTYEQYF.

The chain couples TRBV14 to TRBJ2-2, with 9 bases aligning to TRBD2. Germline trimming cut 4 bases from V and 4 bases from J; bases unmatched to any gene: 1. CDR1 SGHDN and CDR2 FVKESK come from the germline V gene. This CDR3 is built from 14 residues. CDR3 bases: TGTGCCAGCAGCCTAGCGGGAGTCACCGGGGAGCTGTTTTTT. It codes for CASSLAGVTGELFF. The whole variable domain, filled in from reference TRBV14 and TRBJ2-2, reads EAGVTQFPSHSVIEKGQTVTLRCDPISGHDNLYWYRRVMGKEIKFLLHFVKESKQDESGMPNNRFLAERTGGTYSTLKVQPAELEDSGVYFCASSLAGVTGELFFGEGSRLTVL.

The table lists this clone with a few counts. CDR3 loop: CSVGANDEQFF. The CDR3 region has the DNA TGCAGCGTTGGGGCTAACGATGAGCAGTTCTTC. This chain uses TRBV29-1 with TRBJ2-1; no clear D gene. CDR3 size: 11 residues. Germline values: CDR1 SQVTM, CDR2 ANQGSEA. Trimming pared 4 bases from V and 8 bases from J, leaving 9 bases between.

This chain's CDR3 is CASSRRPTGFGEKLFF. For the CDR3, the DNA is TGTGCCAGCAGCCGGAGACCGACAGGGTTTGGCGAAAAACTGTTTTTT. This rearrangement joins TRBV5-6 to TRBJ1-4; 7 nucleotides line up with TRBD1. This CDR3 has 16 residues. From germline, CDR1 is SGHDT and CDR2 YYEEEE. The junction had 14 bases not matched to a gene; V was cut back by 4 bases and J by 8 bases.

The DNA of the CDR3 is TGCGCCAGCAGTCCCCTAGAACAGACCCGAAACTATGGCTACACCTTC. Protein: CASSPLEQTRNYGYTF. The chain carries TRBV4-1 and TRBJ1-2; D gene unclear. CDR1 is MGHRA and CDR2 is YSYEKL in the germline V gene. V was clipped by 6 bases and J by 2 bases, with 19 bases between them. The CDR3 loop spans 16 amino acids.

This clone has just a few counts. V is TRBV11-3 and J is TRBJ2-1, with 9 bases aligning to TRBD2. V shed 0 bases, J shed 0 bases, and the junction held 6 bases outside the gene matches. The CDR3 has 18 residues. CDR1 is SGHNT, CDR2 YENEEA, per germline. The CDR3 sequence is CASSLDYGSGGSYNEQFF. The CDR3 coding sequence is TGTGCCAGCAGCTTAGATTATGGTAGCGGGGGCTCCTACAATGAGCAGTTCTTC.

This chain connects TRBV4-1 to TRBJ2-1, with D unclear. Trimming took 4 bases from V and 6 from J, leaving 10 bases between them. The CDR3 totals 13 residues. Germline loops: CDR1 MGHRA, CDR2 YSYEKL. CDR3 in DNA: TGCGCCAGCAGCCCACCTTCTGGCAATGAGCAGTTCTTC. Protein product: CASSPPSGNEQFF.

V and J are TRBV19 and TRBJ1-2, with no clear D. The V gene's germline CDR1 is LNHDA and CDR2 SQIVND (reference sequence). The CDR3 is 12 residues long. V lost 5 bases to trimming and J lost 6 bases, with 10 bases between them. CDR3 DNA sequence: TGTGCCAGTAGTGGACTGGCGGATGGCTACACCTTC. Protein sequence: CASSGLADGYTF.

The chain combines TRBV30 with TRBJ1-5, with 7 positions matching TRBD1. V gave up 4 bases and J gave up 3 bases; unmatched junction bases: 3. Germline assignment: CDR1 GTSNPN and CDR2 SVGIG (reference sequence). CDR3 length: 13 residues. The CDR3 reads CAWTTGPNQPQHF. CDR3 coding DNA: TGTGCCTGGACGACAGGGCCCAATCAGCCCCAGCATTTT.